The rows below give T cell receptor beta chains drawn from one sample of a study of shared clonotypes between healthy human individuals. Only in-frame clones appear in the TCRdb table, and some are missing; sequencing was by immunoSEQ multiplex PCR. The top ten hold over 1.5% of the sample, which has about 660,000 clones, roughly 70% seen once. Material for sequencing was memory CD4+ T cells sorted from blood. Receptor source: a woman aged 25 to 45 in good health. CDR3s include the opening cysteine and the closing phenylalanine or tryptophan. The D gene is left open where the match is weak. Part of the rows lack a size; the others show once, few, many or a class for expanded clones.

TRBV27	TRBJ1-5	-	many	CASSHTFRVSNQPQHF	TGTGCCAGCAGCCACACCTTCAGGGTTAGCAATCAGCCCCAGCATTTT
TRBV19	TRBJ2-7	-	few	CASSRRTTSGEQYF	TGTGCCAGTAGTCGGCGGACTACCTCTGGTGAGCAGTACTTC
TRBV6-1	TRBJ2-3	TRBD1	-	CAATGTGSTDTQYF	TGTGCCGCAACCGGGACAGGGTCCACAGATACGCAGTATTTT
TRBV7-8	TRBJ1-5	-	-	CASSYRETGNQPQHF	TGTGCCAGCAGCTATAGGGAGACGGGCAATCAGCCCCAGCATTTT
TRBV5-1	TRBJ2-5	-	-	CASSLGSGLLQETQYF	TGCGCCAGCAGCTTGGGAAGCGGGCTTCTCCAAGAGACCCAGTACTTC
TRBV19	TRBJ1-1	-	-	CASRTNTEAFF	TGTGCCAGCCGAACAAACACTGAAGCTTTCTTT
TRBV29-1	TRBJ1-1	-	-	CSLSRRGSEAFF	TGCAGCCTCTCGAGGAGGGGGTCCGAGGCTTTCTTT
TRBV7-8	TRBJ2-5	-	-	CASSGFGTLQETQYF	TGTGCCAGCAGCGGGTTTGGGACACTCCAAGAGACCCAGTACTTC
TRBV5-6	TRBJ2-7	-	-	CASSSWAGADYEQYF	TGTGCCAGCAGCTCTTGGGCAGGGGCAGACTACGAGCAGTACTTC
TRBV5-6	TRBJ2-1	-	few	CASSLGFSDNEQFF	TGTGCCAGCAGCTTGGGTTTCTCAGACAATGAGCAGTTCTTC
TRBV7-2	TRBJ2-2	-	-	CASSLASSGIGELFF	TGTGCCAGCAGCTTAGCGTCAAGTGGGATCGGGGAGCTGTTTTTT
TRBV27	TRBJ2-3	TRBD2	-	CASRGTSGRPDTQYF	TGTGCCAGCAGAGGGACTAGCGGGAGACCAGATACGCAGTATTTT
TRBV7-8	TRBJ1-1	-	-	CASSLGRLRTNTEAFF	TGTGCCAGCAGCTTAGGACGGCTCCGAACCAACACTGAAGCTTTCTTT
TRBV5-1	TRBJ2-7	-	once	CASSLAQPLAEQYF	TGCGCCAGCAGCTTGGCCCAGCCGCTAGCCGAGCAGTACTTC
TRBV19	TRBJ1-1	-	-	CASSSSLNTEAFF	TGTGCCAGTAGTTCCTCATTGAACACTGAAGCTTTCTTT
TRBV4-1	TRBJ1-1	-	-	CASSRRLQMNTEAFF	TGCGCCAGCAGCCGGAGGTTACAGATGAACACTGAAGCTTTCTTT
TRBV11-2	TRBJ2-1	TRBD2	-	CASSPFGGAEQFF	TGTGCCAGCAGCCCCTTCGGGGGGGCCGAGCAGTTCTTC
TRBV14	TRBJ2-1	TRBD1	-	CASSSHWTGPYNEQFF	TGTGCCAGCAGCTCGCATTGGACAGGGCCCTACAATGAGCAGTTCTTC
TRBV13	TRBJ2-5	TRBD2	-	CASSPGASGNQETQYF	TGTGCCAGCAGCCCCGGGGCTAGCGGGAATCAAGAGACCCAGTACTTC
TRBV7-6	TRBJ2-7	-	-	CASSRDSFEQYF	TGTGCCAGCAGCCGTGACAGTTTCGAGCAGTACTTC
TRBV7-3	TRBJ2-3	TRBD2	-	CASSLRASGRTDTQYF	TGTGCCAGCAGCTTAAGGGCTAGCGGGAGGACAGATACGCAGTATTTT
TRBV7-6	TRBJ2-7	-	few	CASSLTLQDEQYF	TGTGCCAGCAGCTTAACACTACAAGACGAGCAGTACTTC
TRBV7-9	TRBJ2-1	-	few	CASTLGEGAQVGQFF	TGTGCCAGCACTCTGGGGGAGGGGGCGCAGGTTGGGCAGTTCTTC
TRBV5-5	TRBJ1-1	-	-	CASSLGNPEAFF	TGTGCCAGCAGCTTGGGAAATCCTGAAGCTTTCTTT
TRBV28	TRBJ2-7	-	few	CASSPGSTMDYEQYF	TGTGCCAGCAGTCCCGGGTCTACCATGGACTACGAGCAGTACTTC
TRBV5-1	TRBJ2-2	-	-	CASIGPANTGELFF	TGCGCCAGCATAGGCCCCGCGAACACCGGGGAGCTGTTTTTT
TRBV28	TRBJ1-6	TRBD1	-	CASSPQGRNSPLHF	TGTGCCAGCAGCCCACAGGGGCGGAATTCACCCCTCCACTTT
TRBV19	TRBJ2-2	TRBD2	-	CASSITGLAGAGELFF	TGTGCCAGTAGTATAACGGGACTAGCGGGAGCCGGGGAGCTGTTTTTT
TRBV7-2	TRBJ2-7	-	once	CASSFTGYSEQYF	TGTGCCAGCAGCTTCACAGGGTACTCCGAGCAGTACTTC
TRBV4-2	TRBJ1-2	-	few	CASSQDLNYGYTF	TGTGCCAGCAGCCAAGACCTTAACTATGGCTACACCTTC
TRBV2	TRBJ2-5	-	-	CASSGYGIQETQYF	TGTGCCAGCAGTGGGTACGGAATCCAAGAGACCCAGTACTTC
TRBV27	TRBJ1-2	-	-	CASSLRQRTDYGYTF	TGTGCCAGCAGTTTAAGACAGAGAACGGACTATGGCTACACCTTC
TRBV2	TRBJ2-7	TRBD2	few	CASSGLAGGPKEQYF	TGTGCCAGCAGTGGTCTCGCGGGAGGGCCTAAGGAGCAGTACTTC
TRBV18	TRBJ2-1	-	-	CASSPTDGYNEQFF	TGTGCCAGCTCACCAACCGACGGCTACAATGAGCAGTTCTTC
TRBV5-1	TRBJ1-2	TRBD1	-	CASRLSDRAHGYTF	TGCGCCAGCAGGTTGTCTGACAGGGCTCATGGCTACACCTTC
TRBV19	TRBJ1-5	-	-	CASSALMVGNQPQHF	TGTGCCAGTAGCGCCCTCATGGTTGGCAATCAGCCCCAGCATTTT
TRBV9	TRBJ2-7	-	-	CASSVVPSYEQYF	TGTGCCAGCAGCGTAGTCCCCTCCTACGAGCAGTACTTC